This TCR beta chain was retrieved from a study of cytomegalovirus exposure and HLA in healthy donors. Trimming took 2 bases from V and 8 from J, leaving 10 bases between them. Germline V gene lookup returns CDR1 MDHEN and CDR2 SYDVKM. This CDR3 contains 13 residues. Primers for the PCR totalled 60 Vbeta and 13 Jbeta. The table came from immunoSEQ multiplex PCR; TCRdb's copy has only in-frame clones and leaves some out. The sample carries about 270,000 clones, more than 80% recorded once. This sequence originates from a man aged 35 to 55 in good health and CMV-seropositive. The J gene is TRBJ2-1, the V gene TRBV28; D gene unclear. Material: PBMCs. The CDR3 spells CASSLIRKYEQFF. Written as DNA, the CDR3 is TGTGCCAGCAGTTTAATTAGAAAGTATGAGCAGTTCTTC.